Shown below are 25 T cell receptor delta chains from a single sample sequenced in a study of Vδ1+ human thymocytes listed by TCRdb under 2018. Overall study results and their limits: Unlike the oligoclonal repertoires in peripheral blood, the thymic TRG and TRD repertoires appeared highly polyclonal, with Gaussian CDR3 length distributions.

Sequencing was performed on an Illumina MiSeq. RNA was extracted with the RNeasy mini kit and reverse transcribed using Superscript III. Multiplex PCR was used to generate CDR3 amplicons, with pooled V-gene forward primers and a constant-region reverse primer carrying Illumina adaptor overhangs. TCRdb called clones afresh from the public reads with CATT; identical DNA rows were later merged. Recorded for this sample are under 85,000 delta-chain clones; roughly a third of them occurred a single time. The top ten hold under 0.3% of the sample. The antigens of these receptors remain unknown. The sequencing sample was made of Vdelta1+ gamma-delta thymocytes from the thymus. The sample's cell subset or site label is to be understood as: FACS-sorted CD3+ TCRalphabeta- TCRVdelta1+ TCRVdelta2- thymocytes. The receptor source for this set is a boy younger than two who had congenital heart surgery.

The chain couples TRDV1 to TRDJ1; 9 bases line up with TRDD3. Trimming at V came to 0 bases and at J to 7 bases, leaving 15 bases not matched to a gene. Germline lookup yields CDR1 TSWWSYY and CDR2 QGS. The CDR3 contains 18 residues. The CDR3 DNA follows: TGTGCTCTTGGGGAACTAGGGGGTACTGGGGGACCTCCCCTTAAACTCATCTTT. Its protein product is CALGELGGTGGPPLKLIF.

The chain has TRDV1 and TRDJ1; no definite D call. This CDR3 is built from 20 residues. CDR1 and CDR2 from the germline V gene are TSWWSYY and QGS. The ends were cut back, 3 bases at V and 0 bases at J, with 26 bases in the middle. This chain's CDR3 is CALGDFSACLRDLYTDKLIF. CDR3 DNA: TGTGCTCTTGGGGATTTTTCTGCGTGTCTTCGAGACTTGTACACCGATAAACTCATCTTT.

This sequence joins TRDV1 and TRDJ1, with 13 nucleotides matching TRDD3. V dropped 1 base and J dropped 0; count of bases not matched to a gene: 26. The CDR3 runs to 25 residues. In germline, CDR1 is TSWWSYY, CDR2 QGS. For the CDR3, the DNA is TGTGCTCTTGGGGAACACCCTCCTACAGGGAATAGACAACTGGGGGATACGGGCCACACCGATAAACTCATCTTT. Translated, it gives CALGEHPPTGNRQLGDTGHTDKLIF.

J is TRDJ1 and V is TRDV1; D is possibly TRDD2 (5 bases). Trimming took 1 base from V and 3 from J, leaving 15 bases between them. This CDR3 spans 16 amino acids. Germline V CDR1 and CDR2: TSWWSYY, QGS. The CDR3 DNA reads as TGTGCTCTTGGGGAACCGCTCAACCTACGGTCCGATAAACTCATCTTT. It codes for CALGEPLNLRSDKLIF.

This clone was observed a handful of times. This chain joins TRDV1 and TRDJ1; TRDD3 agrees at 12 bases. Germline assignment: CDR1 TSWWSYY and CDR2 QGS. This CDR3 spans 20 amino acids. The junction had 15 bases not matched to a gene; V was cut back by 4 bases and J by 0 bases. CDR3 coding DNA: TGTGCTCTTGGGGTGAAGGGGCTGGGGGATACGTCAAAGTACACCGATAAACTCATCTTT. This sequence encodes CALGVKGLGDTSKYTDKLIF.

The chain joins TRDV1 to TRDJ1; D may be TRDD3 (5 bases). Trimming left V 2 bases short and J 0 bases short, with 25 bases between. There are 20 residues in the CDR3. Germline V gene data show CDR1 as TSWWSYY and CDR2 as QGS. Here the CDR3 DNA reads TGTGCTCTTGGGGAAAAGGATTCGGGGACACCCCAGTCGTACACCGATAAACTCATCTTT. Its protein product is CALGEKDSGTPQSYTDKLIF.

The chain carries TRDV1 and TRDJ1; tentative D call: TRDD3 (9 bases). Deletions cut 1 base from V and 2 bases from J, with 44 bases between. The CDR3 totals 26 residues. Germline CDR1 reads TSWWSYY; CDR2 reads QGS. The CDR3 sequence: CALGEHGFLRGTGGPNYPLRTDKLIF. CDR3 nucleotide sequence: TGTGCTCTTGGGGAACACGGCTTCCTACGAGGAACTGGGGGACCCAACTACCCATTACGGACCGATAAACTCATCTTT.

This sequence joins TRDV1 and TRDJ1, with TRDD3 matching 10 bases. CDR1 and CDR2 (germline): TSWWSYY, QGS. Losses at the gene ends were 2 bases for V and 3 bases for J; bases not matched to a gene: 27. CDR3 length: 23 residues. This CDR3 is CALGEIFPTPIITGGYDADKLIF. CDR3 in DNA: TGTGCTCTTGGGGAAATCTTTCCTACCCCCATTATCACCGGGGGATACGACGCCGATAAACTCATCTTT.

V usage is TRDV2 and J usage is TRDJ3; a weak D match, TRDD3 (5 bases). Germline-derived CDR1 and CDR2 are GEAIGNYY and EKD. The V and J ends lost 7 bases and 1 base respectively, with 46 bases between them. The CDR3 has 27 amino acids. The CDR3 loop reads CAWPVQTSKGRGETSGAKSWDTRQMFF. The CDR3 nucleotides are TGTGCCTGGCCGGTCCAAACCTCAAAGGGAAGGGGCGAGACCTCGGGGGCTAAATCCTGGGACACCCGACAGATGTTTTTC.

Comment on this clone: Other DNA sequences within the sample encode an identical CDR3. V is TRDV1 and J is TRDJ1; the D gene is possibly TRDD3 (7 bases). Germline CDR1 TSWWSYY, CDR2 QGS. V lost 4 bases, J lost 0 bases, and 18 bases lay in between. The CDR3 has 17 amino acids. CDR3 DNA: TGTGCTCTTGGGGGAGCCTTCCGGGGGGGATACACCGATAAACTCATCTTT. It is translated as CALGGAFRGGYTDKLIF.

In its sample, this clone was seen a few times. V gene TRDV1 combines with J gene TRDJ1, with 9 bases identical to TRDD3. The J segment lost 2 bases and the V segment lost 4 bases, leaving 23 bases of the junction unmatched. This CDR3 spans 21 amino acids. The V gene's germline CDR1 is TSWWSYY and CDR2 QGS. CDR3 in DNA: TGTGCTCTTGGGGCCCCCCAAGCAGGACTGGGGGACCGTTGCGGGACCGATAAACTCATCTTT. It encodes CALGAPQAGLGDRCGTDKLIF.

V and J are TRDV1 and TRDJ1; 10 bases match TRDD3. This CDR3 region has 24 residues. Per germline, CDR1 TSWWSYY and CDR2 QGS. J lost 1 base, V lost 0 bases, and 26 bases had no gene match. CDR3 sequence (DNA): TGTGCTCTTGGGGAACTCTGTTCTTCTCCTCCCTGGGGGATAAGTTTTGCAGGCACCGATAAACTCATCTTT. It is translated as CALGELCSSPPWGISFAGTDKLIF.

The chain uses TRDV1 and TRDJ1; no reliable D call. Per germline, CDR1 TSWWSYY and CDR2 QGS. V was trimmed by 2 bases and J by 0 bases, leaving 16 bases between them. The length of the CDR3 is 17 residues. DNA for the CDR3: TGTGCTCTTGGGGAATCTAGAGGGACACTGCACACCGATAAACTCATCTTT. It is translated as CALGESRGTLHTDKLIF.

This clone was seen a few times. V usage is TRDV1 and J usage is TRDJ1, with TRDD3 identical over 13 bases. CDR3 length equals 23 residues. Germline V gene sequence: CDR1 TSWWSYY, CDR2 QGS. V gave up 4 bases and J gave up 0 bases; unmatched junction bases: 23. This CDR3 is CALGVLSTVLGDTRIPYTDKLIF. The CDR3 bases are TGTGCTCTTGGGGTTCTGTCTACAGTACTGGGGGATACGCGTATCCCGTACACCGATAAACTCATCTTT.

The V call is TRDV2, the J call TRDJ1, with 10 bases fitting TRDD3. This CDR3 contains 16 residues. V shed 1 base, J shed 2 bases, and the junction held 6 bases outside the gene matches. Per the germline V gene, CDR1 is GEAIGNYY and CDR2 is EKD. The DNA of the CDR3 is TGTGCCTGTGACACGGGGGATACGAGGGGGACCGATAAACTCATCTTT. Its translation: CACDTGDTRGTDKLIF.

The chain uses TRDV1 and TRDJ1; D may be TRDD3 (6 bases). The V gene lost 6 bases and the J gene lost 4 bases, with 33 bases spanning the gap. The germline gives CDR1 TSWWSYY, CDR2 QGS. The CDR3 spans 20 residues. The CDR3 DNA reads TGTGCTCTTGGAGAGGGGACTTCCCGCCTACGTAGGGGATGTTTCGATAAACTCATCTTT. Translating it yields CALGEGTSRLRRGCFDKLIF.

This chain connects TRDV1 to TRDJ1, with D possibly being TRDD3 (6 bases). The CDR3 is made up of 15 amino acids. Trimming took 5 bases from V and 4 from J, leaving 17 bases between them. Germline lookup yields CDR1 TSWWSYY and CDR2 QGS. The CDR3 DNA reads TGTGCTCTTGGGAAAGGGCGCCCGGGGGACGATAAACTCATCTTT. This codes for CALGKGRPGDDKLIF.

The V gene is TRDV1, the J gene TRDJ1, with 10 nucleotides matching TRDD3. V shed 1 base and J 1 base; nucleotides not matched to a gene: 21. Germline CDR1 and CDR2: TSWWSYY and QGS. The CDR3 covers 22 residues. This CDR3 is CALGEPPPPFWGIQCCTDKLIF. The CDR3 bases are TGTGCTCTTGGGGAACCCCCTCCTCCCTTTTGGGGGATACAGTGTTGCACCGATAAACTCATCTTT.

The rearrangement links TRDV1 to TRDJ1; TRDD2 might be the D (5 bases). The ends were cut back, 5 bases at V and 10 bases at J, with 23 bases in the middle. Germline assignment: CDR1 TSWWSYY and CDR2 QGS. This CDR3 is built from 15 residues. The CDR3 DNA sequence: TGTGCTCTTGGGATTCGAAGGCCTTCGTGGTGTGGACTCATCTTT. It codes for CALGIRRPSWCGLIF.

This sequence joins TRDV1 and TRDJ1, with 9 bases lining up with TRDD3. V trimming: 0 bases; J trimming: 3 bases; junction bases outside the gene matches: 11. The germline gives CDR1 TSWWSYY, CDR2 QGS. This CDR3 spans 18 amino acids. The CDR3 DNA reads TGTGCTCTTGGGGAACTTTCACTGGGGGACCGGCTGGCCGATAAACTCATCTTT. It is translated as CALGELSLGDRLADKLIF.

This clone showed up just a few times. The chain couples TRDV1 to TRDJ1, with TRDD3 matching 12 bases. Germline-derived CDR1 and CDR2 are TSWWSYY and QGS. The ends lost 1 base at V and 1 base at J; junction bases unmatched: 19. This CDR3 contains 22 residues. The CDR3 spells CALGEPLKTTYWGILGTDKLIF. The CDR3 nucleotides are TGTGCTCTTGGGGAACCCCTCAAAACTACCTACTGGGGGATACTCGGCACCGATAAACTCATCTTT.

This clone was observed a few times. The chain joins TRDV1 to TRDJ1; D is perhaps TRDD2 (5 bases). In germline, CDR1 is TSWWSYY, CDR2 QGS. The V gene lost 4 bases and the J gene lost 0 bases, with 36 bases spanning the gap. This CDR3 comprises 23 residues. For the CDR3, the DNA is TGTGCTCTTGGGGTCCTTTTTTCCTGCAACGCCCCGATCGCCCAGACGTACACCGATAAACTCATCTTT. Translated: CALGVLFSCNAPIAQTYTDKLIF.

J is TRDJ1 and V is TRDV1; weak D call: TRDD3 (6 bases). Germline CDR1 reads TSWWSYY; CDR2 reads QGS. The CDR3 consists of 24 residues. Trimming cost V 1 base and J 0 bases, with 36 bases left between them. The CDR3 is CALGEHETSKDRGGPPAYTDKLIF. The CDR3 DNA follows: TGTGCTCTTGGGGAACATGAAACCTCCAAGGACCGGGGGGGACCTCCCGCGTACACCGATAAACTCATCTTT.

The V call is TRDV1, the J call TRDJ1; 7 nucleotides line up with TRDD2. This CDR3 is built from 21 residues. J was trimmed by 3 bases and V by 4 bases; bases with no gene match: 26. In germline, CDR1 is TSWWSYY, CDR2 QGS. The CDR3 DNA is TGTGCTCTTGGGGGACTGGCCTTCCTCCTTTTGGGAGACACAGGGGCCGATAAACTCATCTTT. Protein: CALGGLAFLLLGDTGADKLIF.

As for this clone: The sample carries other DNA sequences with the same CDR3. This sequence joins TRDV1 and TRDJ1; TRDD3 matches 7 bases. The V and J ends lost 5 bases and 4 bases, in that order; junction bases with no gene match: 16. Germline CDR1 is TSWWSYY and CDR2 is QGS. The CDR3 runs to 17 residues. In DNA form, the CDR3 reads TGTGCTCTTGGGCCCCTCCGGTGTGGGATACTTCACGATAAACTCATCTTT. Encoded protein: CALGPLRCGILHDKLIF.